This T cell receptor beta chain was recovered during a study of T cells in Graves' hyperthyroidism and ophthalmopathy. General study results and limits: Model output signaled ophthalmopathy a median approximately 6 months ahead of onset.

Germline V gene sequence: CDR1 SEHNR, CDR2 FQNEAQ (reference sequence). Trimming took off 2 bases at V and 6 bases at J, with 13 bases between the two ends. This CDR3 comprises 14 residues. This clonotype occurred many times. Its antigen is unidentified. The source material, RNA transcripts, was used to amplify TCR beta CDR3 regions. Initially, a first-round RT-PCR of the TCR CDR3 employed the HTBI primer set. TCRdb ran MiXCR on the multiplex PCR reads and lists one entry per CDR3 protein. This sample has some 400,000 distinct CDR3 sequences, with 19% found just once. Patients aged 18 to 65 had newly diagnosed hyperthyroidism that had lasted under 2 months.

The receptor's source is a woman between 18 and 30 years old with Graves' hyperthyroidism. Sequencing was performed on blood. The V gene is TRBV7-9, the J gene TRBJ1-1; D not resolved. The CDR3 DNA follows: TGTGCCAGCAGCTTAACGGGCGTGGTAGCTGAAGCTTTCTTT. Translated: CASSLTGVVAEAFF.